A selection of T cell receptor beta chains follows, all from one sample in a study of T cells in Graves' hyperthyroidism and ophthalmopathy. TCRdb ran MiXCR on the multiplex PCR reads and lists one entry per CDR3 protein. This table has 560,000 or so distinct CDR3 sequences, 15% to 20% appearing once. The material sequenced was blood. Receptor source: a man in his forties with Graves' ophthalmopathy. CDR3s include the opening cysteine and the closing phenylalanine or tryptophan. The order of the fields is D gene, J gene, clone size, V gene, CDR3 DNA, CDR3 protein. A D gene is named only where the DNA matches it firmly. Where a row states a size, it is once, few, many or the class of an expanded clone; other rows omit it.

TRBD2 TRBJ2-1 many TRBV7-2 TGTGCCAGCAGCTTAGAATGGACTAGCGGGGGCAATGAGCAGTTCTTC CASSLEWTSGGNEQFF
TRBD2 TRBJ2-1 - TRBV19 TGTGCCAGTAGTACCCCACGTCGCGGGGGTGAGCAGTTCTTC CASSTPRRGGEQFF
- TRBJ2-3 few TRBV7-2 TGTGCCAGCAGCTTTGTAGGTGGGAGAAGTACAGATACGCAGTATTTT CASSFVGGRSTDTQYF
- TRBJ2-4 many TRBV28 TGTGCCAGCAATAAACCCGGATCGCCAAACATTCAGTACTTC CASNKPGSPNIQYF
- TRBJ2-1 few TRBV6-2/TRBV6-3 TGTGCCAGCAGTTACTCCTTCGGGGGCGGAGGGAGGAATGAGCAGTTCTTC CASSYSFGGGGRNEQFF
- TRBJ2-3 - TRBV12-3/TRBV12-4 TGTGCCAGCAGTTTAGGACGCGGGGTACCAGATGCGCAGTATTTT CASSLGRGVPDAQYF
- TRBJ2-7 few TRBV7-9 TGTGCCAGCAGCTCCGGGGCCTACTACGAGCAGTACTTC CASSSGAYYEQYF
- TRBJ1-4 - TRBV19 TGTGCCAGTAGTGTGACCATCACAACTAATGAAAAACTGTTTTTT CASSVTITTNEKLFF
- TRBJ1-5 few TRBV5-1 TGCGCCAGCAGCCTCGATGGTCATCAGCCCCAGCATTTT CASSLDGHQPQHF
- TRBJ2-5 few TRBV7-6 TGTGCCAGCAGCTTAGGGCCGGCGAGCCAAGAGACCCAGTACTTC CASSLGPASQETQYF
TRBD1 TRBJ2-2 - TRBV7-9 TGTGCCACCCGACAGGGGGGAAACACCGGGGAGCTGTTTTTT CATRQGGNTGELFF
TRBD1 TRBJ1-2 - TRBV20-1 TGCAGTGCACCGGGACAGGGGGCCAATGGCTACACCTTC CSAPGQGANGYTF
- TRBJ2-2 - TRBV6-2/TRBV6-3 TGTGCCAGCAGCCCCCTGGGAATCGGGGAGCTGTTTTTT CASSPLGIGELFF
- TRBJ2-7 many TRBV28 TGTGCCAGCACCCGGCGGAGCTCCTACGAGCAGTACTTC CASTRRSSYEQYF
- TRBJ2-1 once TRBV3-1 TGTGCCAACAGCCCCCGTAACTTGGGGGGGCTTGGATATGAGCAGTTCTTC CANSPRNLGGLGYEQFF
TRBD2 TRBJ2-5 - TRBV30 TGTGCCTGGAGTGAAACTAGCGGGGGGGAGACCCAGTACTTC CAWSETSGGETQYF
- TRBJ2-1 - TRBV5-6 TGTGCCAGCAGCTTGGACGAGAGTGAGCAGTTCTTC CASSLDESEQFF
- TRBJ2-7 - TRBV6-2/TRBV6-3 TGTGCCAGCAGTTCGAAGGAAGTGCCCTACGAGCAGTACTTC CASSSKEVPYEQYF
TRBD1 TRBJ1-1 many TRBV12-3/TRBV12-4 TGTGCCAGCACCACACAACCGCCAGGGACAGGGAGTTTGTCGAACACTGAAGCTTTCTTT CASTTQPPGTGSLSNTEAFF
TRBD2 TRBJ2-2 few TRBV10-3 TGTGCCATCAGTGACCCGACTAGCCCAATTAACACCGGGGAGCTGTTTTTT CAISDPTSPINTGELFF
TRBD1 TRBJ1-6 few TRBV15 TGTGCCACCAGCAGGGCAGGGGGGAATTCACCCCTCCACTTT CATSRAGGNSPLHF
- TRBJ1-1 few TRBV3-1 TGTGCCAGCAATACCGGGACACCGAACACTGAAGCTTTCTTT CASNTGTPNTEAFF
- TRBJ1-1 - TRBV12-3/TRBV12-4 TGTGCCAGCAAGAGGGGTGAAGCTTTCTTT CASKRGEAFF
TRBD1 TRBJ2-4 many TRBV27 TGTGCCAGCATGCCTGGACAGGGGCTAGCCAAAAACATTCAGTACTTC CASMPGQGLAKNIQYF
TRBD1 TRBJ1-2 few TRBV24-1 TGTGCCACCAGTGATTCTACAGGGGGCGATGGCTACACCTTC CATSDSTGGDGYTF
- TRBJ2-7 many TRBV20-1 TGCAGTGCTAGCGGAGGGGACGTTTCCTACGAGCAGTACTTC CSASGGDVSYEQYF
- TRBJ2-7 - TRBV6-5 TGTGCCAGCAGATATACAGCCTACGAGCAGTACTTC CASRYTAYEQYF
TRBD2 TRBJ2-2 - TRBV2 TGTGCCAGCCGGAGCGGGAGGGGTCCCTGGGAGCTGTTTTTT CASRSGRGPWELFF
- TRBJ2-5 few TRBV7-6 TGTGCCAGCAGCTTAGTCGTGTTGGAGACCCAGTACTTC CASSLVVLETQYF
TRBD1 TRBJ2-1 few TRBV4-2 TGTGCCAGCAGCCAGCGGACAGGGGGACATGAGCAGTTCTTC CASSQRTGGHEQFF
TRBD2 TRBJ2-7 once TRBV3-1 TGTGCCAGCAGCCAAGGTCCCGGGGGGAGCTCCTACGAGCAGTACTTC CASSQGPGGSSYEQYF
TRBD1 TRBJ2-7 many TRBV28 TGTGCCAGCAGGTCTCCGGGACAGGGATCCTACGAGCAGTACTTC CASRSPGQGSYEQYF
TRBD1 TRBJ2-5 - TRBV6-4 TGTGCCAGCGCGAACAGGGGAGAGACCCAGTACTTC CASANRGETQYF
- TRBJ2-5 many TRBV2 TGTGCCAGCAGTGCAGAAGAGACCCAGTACTTC CASSAEETQYF
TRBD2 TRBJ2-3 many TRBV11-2 TGTGCCAGCAGCTTAGCGGGGGGTGCTGCTCATACGCAGTATTTT CASSLAGGAAHTQYF
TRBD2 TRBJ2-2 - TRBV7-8 TGTGCCAGCAGCCACCGACTAGCCGGCGGGAAGCTGTTTTTT CASSHRLAGGKLFF
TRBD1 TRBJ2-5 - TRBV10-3 TGTGCCATCCGGGGAGGGACAGGGGGTCAAGAGACCCAGTACTTC CAIRGGTGGQETQYF
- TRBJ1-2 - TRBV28 TGTGCCAGCAGTCCAGATTTAACAGGGATGGGCTATGGCTACACCTTC CASSPDLTGMGYGYTF
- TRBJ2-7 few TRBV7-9 TGTGCCAGCAGCTTATGGGGGGCGCCCCGGGACGAGCAGTACTTC CASSLWGAPRDEQYF
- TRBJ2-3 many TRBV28 TGTGCCACCTCGAGAGATACAGATACGCAGTATTTT CATSRDTDTQYF
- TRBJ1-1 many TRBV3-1 TGTGCCAGCAGCCAAGGGAACACTGAAGCTTTCTTT CASSQGNTEAFF
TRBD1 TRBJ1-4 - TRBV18 TGTGCCAGCTCACCACTGGGGGACAGTGAAAAACTGTTTTTT CASSPLGDSEKLFF
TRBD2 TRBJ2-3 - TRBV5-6 TGTGCCAGCAGCCGCAAAGGACTAGCGGGGCCCACAGATACGCAGTATTTT CASSRKGLAGPTDTQYF
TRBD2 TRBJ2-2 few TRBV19 TGTGCCAGTAGGGCTAGCGGAAACACCGGGGAGCTGTTTTTT CASRASGNTGELFF
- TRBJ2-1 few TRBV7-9 TGTGCCAGCATGGGACTCAGCTCCTACAATGAGCAGTTCTTC CASMGLSSYNEQFF
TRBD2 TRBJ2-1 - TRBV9 TGTGCCAGCAGCGCCGAAGGTAGCGGGAGCGTCCTTTCCTACAATGAGCAGTTCTTC CASSAEGSGSVLSYNEQFF
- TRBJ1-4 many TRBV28 TGTGCCAGCAGTTCCTGGCTGGGGCTGGACTCTAATGTAGCAACTAATGAAAAACTGTTTTTT CASSSWLGLDSNVATNEKLFF
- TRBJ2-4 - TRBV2 TGTGCCAGCAGTGGGAGGGGGGGCCCTAACATTCAGTACTTC CASSGRGGPNIQYF
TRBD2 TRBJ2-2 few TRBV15 TGTGCCACCAGCAGAGATCGAATAGCGGGGGCCTACACCGGGGAGCTGTTTTTT CATSRDRIAGAYTGELFF
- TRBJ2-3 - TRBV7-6 TGTGCCAGCAGAGGCGGGGCCTGGACGGATACGCAGTATTTT CASRGGAWTDTQYF